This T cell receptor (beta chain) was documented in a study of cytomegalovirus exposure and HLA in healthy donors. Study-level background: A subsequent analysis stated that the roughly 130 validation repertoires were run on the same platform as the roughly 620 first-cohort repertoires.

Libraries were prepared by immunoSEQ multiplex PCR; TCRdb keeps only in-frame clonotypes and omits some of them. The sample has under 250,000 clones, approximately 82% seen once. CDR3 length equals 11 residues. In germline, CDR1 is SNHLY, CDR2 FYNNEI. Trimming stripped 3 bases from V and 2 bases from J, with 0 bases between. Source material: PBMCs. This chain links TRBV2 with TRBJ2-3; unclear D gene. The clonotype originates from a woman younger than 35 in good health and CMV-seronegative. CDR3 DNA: TGTGCCAGCAGTGACACAGATACGCAGTATTTT. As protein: CASSDTDTQYF.